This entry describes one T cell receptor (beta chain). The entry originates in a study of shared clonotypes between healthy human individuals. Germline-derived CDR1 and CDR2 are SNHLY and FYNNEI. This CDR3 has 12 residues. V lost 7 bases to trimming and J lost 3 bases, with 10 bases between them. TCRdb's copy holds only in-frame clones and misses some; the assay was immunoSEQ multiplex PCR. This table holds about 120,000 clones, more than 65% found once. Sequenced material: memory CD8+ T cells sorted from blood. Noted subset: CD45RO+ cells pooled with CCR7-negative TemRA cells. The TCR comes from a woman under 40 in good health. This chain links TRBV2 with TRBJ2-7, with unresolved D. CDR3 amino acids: CASIPLHYEQYF. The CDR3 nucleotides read TGTGCCAGCATCCCTCTTCACTACGAGCAGTACTTC.